The clone carrying this TCR beta chain was seen repeatedly, ten times or more. TCRdb re-derived calls from the RT-PCR reads in MiXCR, one entry per CDR3 protein. The sample contains 390,000 or so distinct CDR3 sequences, roughly 17% of which appear only once. The data were obtained in a study of patients and donors after allogeneic stem cell transplantation. Input material: blood, either unsorted or a sorted T cell fraction (not recorded which). This receptor was taken from a human donor who was either an allogeneic HSCT recipient or a stem cell or donor lymphocyte infusion donor (not recorded which). It is not recorded whose cells these are; they may come from a transplant donor.

This CDR3 reads CASSQRTGAFSSGANVLTF. The CDR3 bases are TGCGCCAGCAGCCAGAGGACAGGGGCCTTTTCCTCTGGGGCCAACGTCCTGACTTTC. The chain couples TRBV5-1 to TRBJ2-6; 9 nucleotides match TRBD1. The CDR3 is 19 amino acids. Per the germline V gene, CDR1 is SGHRS and CDR2 is YFSETQ. J gave up 0 bases and V 4 bases, and 11 bases lay outside the gene matches.